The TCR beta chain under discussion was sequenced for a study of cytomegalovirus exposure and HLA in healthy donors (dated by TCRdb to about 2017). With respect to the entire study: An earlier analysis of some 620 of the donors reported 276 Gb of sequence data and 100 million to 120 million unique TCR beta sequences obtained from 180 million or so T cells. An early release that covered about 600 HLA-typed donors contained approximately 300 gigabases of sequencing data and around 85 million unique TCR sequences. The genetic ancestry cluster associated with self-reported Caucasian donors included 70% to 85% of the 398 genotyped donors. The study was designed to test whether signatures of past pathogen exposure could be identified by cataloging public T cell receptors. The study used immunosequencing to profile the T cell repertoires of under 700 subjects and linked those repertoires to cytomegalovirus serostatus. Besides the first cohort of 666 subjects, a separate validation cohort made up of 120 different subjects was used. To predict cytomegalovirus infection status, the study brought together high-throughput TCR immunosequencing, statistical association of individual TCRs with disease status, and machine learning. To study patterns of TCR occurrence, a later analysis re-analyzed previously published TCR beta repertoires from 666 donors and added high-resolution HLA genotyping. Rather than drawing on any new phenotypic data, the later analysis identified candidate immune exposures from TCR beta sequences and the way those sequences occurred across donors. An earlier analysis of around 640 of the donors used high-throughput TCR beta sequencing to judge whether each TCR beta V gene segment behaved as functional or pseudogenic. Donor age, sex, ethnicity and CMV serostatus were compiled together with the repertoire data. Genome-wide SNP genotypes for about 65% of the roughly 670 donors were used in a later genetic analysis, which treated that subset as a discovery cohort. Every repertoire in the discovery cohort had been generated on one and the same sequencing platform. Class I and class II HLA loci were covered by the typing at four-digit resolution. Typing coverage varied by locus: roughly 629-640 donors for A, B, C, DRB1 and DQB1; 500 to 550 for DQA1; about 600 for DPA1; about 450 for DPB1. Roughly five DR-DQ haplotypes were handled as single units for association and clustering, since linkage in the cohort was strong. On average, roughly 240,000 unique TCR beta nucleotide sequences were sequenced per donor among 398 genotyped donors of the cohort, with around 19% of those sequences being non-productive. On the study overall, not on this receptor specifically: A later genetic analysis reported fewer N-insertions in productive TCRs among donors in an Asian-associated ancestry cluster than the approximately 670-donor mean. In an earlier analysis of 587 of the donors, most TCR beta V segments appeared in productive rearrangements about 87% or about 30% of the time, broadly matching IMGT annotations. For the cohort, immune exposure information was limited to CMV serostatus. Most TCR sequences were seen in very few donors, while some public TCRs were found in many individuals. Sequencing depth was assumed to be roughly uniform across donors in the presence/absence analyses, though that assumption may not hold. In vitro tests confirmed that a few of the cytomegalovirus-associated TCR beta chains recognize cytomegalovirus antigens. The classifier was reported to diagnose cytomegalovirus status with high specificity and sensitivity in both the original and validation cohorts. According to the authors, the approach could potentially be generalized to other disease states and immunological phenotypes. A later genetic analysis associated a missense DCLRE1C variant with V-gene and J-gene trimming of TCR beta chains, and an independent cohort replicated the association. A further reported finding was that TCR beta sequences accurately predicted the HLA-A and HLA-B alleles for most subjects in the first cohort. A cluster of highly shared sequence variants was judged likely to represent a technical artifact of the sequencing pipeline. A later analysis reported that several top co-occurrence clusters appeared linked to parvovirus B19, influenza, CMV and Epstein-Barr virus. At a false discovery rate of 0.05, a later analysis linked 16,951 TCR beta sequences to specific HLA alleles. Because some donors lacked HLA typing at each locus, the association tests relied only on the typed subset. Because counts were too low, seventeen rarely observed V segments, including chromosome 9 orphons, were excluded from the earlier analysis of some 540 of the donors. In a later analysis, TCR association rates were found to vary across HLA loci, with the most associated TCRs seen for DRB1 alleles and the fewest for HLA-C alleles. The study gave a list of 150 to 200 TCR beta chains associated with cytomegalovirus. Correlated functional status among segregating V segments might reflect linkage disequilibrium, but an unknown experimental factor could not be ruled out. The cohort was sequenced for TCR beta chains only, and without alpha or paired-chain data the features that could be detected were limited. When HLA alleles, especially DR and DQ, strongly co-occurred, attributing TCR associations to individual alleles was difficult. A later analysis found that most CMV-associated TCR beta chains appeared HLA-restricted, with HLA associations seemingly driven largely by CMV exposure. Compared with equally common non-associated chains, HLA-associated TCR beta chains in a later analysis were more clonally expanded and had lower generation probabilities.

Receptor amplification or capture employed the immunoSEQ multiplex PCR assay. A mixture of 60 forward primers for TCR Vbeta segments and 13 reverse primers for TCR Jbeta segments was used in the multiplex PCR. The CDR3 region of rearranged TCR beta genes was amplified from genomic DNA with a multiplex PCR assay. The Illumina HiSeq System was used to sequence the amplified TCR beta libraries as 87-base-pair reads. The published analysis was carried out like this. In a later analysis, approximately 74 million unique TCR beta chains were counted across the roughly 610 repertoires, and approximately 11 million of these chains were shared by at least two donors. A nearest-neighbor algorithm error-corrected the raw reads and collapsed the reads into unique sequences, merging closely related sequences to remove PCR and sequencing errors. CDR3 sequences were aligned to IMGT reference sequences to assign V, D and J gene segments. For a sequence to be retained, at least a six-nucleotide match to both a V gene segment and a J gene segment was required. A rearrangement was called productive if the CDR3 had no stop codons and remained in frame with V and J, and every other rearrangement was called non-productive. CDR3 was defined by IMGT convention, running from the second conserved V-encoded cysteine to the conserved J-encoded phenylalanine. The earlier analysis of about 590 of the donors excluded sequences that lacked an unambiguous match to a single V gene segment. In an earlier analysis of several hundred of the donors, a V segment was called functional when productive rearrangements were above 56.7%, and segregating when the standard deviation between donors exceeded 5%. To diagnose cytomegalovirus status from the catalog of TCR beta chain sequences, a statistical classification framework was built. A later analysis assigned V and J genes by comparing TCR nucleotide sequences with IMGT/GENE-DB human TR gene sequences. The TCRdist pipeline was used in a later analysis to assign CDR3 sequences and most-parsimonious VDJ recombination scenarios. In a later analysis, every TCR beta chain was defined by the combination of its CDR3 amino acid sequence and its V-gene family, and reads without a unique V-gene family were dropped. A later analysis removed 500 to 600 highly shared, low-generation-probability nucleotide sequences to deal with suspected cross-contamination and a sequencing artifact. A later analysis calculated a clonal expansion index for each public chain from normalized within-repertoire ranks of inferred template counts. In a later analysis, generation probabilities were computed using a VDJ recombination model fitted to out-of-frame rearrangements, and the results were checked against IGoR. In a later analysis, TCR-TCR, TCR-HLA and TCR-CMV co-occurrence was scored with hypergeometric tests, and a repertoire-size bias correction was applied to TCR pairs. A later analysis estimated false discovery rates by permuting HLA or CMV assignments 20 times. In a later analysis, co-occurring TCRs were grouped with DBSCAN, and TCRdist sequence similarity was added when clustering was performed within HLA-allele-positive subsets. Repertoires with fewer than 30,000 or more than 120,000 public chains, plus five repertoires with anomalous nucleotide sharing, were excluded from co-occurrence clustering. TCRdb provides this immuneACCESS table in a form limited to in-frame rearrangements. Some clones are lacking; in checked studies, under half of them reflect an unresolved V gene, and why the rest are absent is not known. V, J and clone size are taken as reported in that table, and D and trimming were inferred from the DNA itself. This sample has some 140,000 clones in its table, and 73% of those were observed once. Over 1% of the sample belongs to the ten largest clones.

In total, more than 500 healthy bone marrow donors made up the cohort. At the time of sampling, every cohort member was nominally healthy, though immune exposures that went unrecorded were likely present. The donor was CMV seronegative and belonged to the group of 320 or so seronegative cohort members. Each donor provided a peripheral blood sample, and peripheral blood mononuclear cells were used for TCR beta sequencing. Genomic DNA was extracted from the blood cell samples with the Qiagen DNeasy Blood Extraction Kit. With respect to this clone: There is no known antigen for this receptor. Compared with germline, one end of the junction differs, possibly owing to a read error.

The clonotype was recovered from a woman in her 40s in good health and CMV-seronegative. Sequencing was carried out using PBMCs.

The nucleotides are TGTTCCAGCAGCAGGGGCGCGAACACCGGGGAGCTGTTTTTT. Translated, this gives CSSSRGANTGELFF. Recombination linked TRBV7-9 to TRBJ2-2; TRBD1 is perhaps the D gene, given 6 matching bases. Counted from cysteine to phenylalanine, this CDR3 has 14 amino acids. The sequence is cut down to CDR3 DNA, 42 bases in frame from base 1. The germline V gene (reference sequence) provides CDR1 SEHNR and CDR2 FQNEAQ.